This T cell receptor beta chain was profiled in a study of vaccination and CD4 T cells after COVID-19. Study-level information: Post-vaccine sample collection happened at a median of approximately 70 days after dose two, ranging 14 to 241. Findings and caveats of the study: In median terms, SARS-CoV-2-reactive clonotypes went from approximately 21 to 40, a nonsignificant rise.

Trimming stripped 6 bases from V and 1 base from J, with 13 bases between. This CDR3 is built from 15 residues. Germline V gene lookup returns CDR1 LNHDA and CDR2 SQIVND (reference sequence). Treatment meaning: roughly 11-day PBMC culture with coronavirus spike peptide pools or control peptides (ViraFEST assay). Fresh IL-2 medium was used to replace half of the medium on days 3 and 7. The Oncomine TCR Beta short-read assay sequenced DNA from cultured CD4+ T cells. TCRdb called the PCR reads again in MiXCR, with one record for every CDR3 protein. The table includes around 15,000 distinct CDR3 sequences, 45% detected once. Concerning this clonotype: As yet, its antigen is unknown.

The rearrangement links TRBV19 to TRBJ1-3; D uncertain. Sequenced here: CD4+ T cells from blood, cultured in vitro, sampled before SARS-CoV-2 vaccination. The clonotype originates from a human donor who received a COVID-19 vaccine. The CDR3 loop reads CASRPQRGSGNTIYF. The CDR3 DNA reads TGTGCCAGTAGACCACAGAGAGGGTCTGGAAACACCATATATTTT.